Listed here are 21 T cell receptor beta chains from one sample, sequenced in a study of T cells in Graves' hyperthyroidism and ophthalmopathy. Amplification targeted TCR beta CDR3 regions from RNA transcripts. With the HTBI primer set, the TCR CDR3 went through a first round of RT-PCR. TCRdb reprocessed the multiplex PCR reads with MiXCR, giving one entry per CDR3 protein. The sample shows more than 500,000 distinct CDR3 sequences, around 15% of them seen only once. The sample was blood. These receptors came from a woman in her 30s with Graves' hyperthyroidism.

This clonotype has at least ten counts. The chain employs TRBV12-3 or TRBV12-4 and TRBJ1-5, with D possibly TRBD1 on 5 matching bases. The length of the CDR3 is 14 residues. The V end was cut by 3 bases, the J end by 6 bases, with 12 bases between. CDR3 DNA: TGTGCCAGCAGTTTGCATAAGGGGCCTCAGCCCCAGCATTTT. The encoded protein is CASSLHKGPQPQHF.

This clonotype was observed at least ten times. The chain joins TRBV6-5 to TRBJ2-7, with 13 bases lining up with TRBD2. With V trimmed by 2 bases and J by 7 bases, 2 bases remained unmatched. The CDR3 is made up of 14 amino acids. Looked up from germline, CDR1 is MNHEY and CDR2 is SVGAGI. The CDR3 sequence: CASSYRGLAGEQYF. Written as DNA, the CDR3 is TGTGCCAGCAGTTACCGGGGACTAGCGGGGGAGCAGTACTTC.

CDR3 loop: CASSYAVGTSDYEQYF. DNA of the CDR3: TGTGCCAGCAGCTATGCGGTCGGAACTAGCGACTACGAGCAGTACTTC. V gene TRBV11-2 combines with J gene TRBJ2-7, with 7 nucleotides matching TRBD2. The CDR3 spans 16 residues. The V segment lost 4 bases and the J segment 3 bases; nucleotides outside the gene matches: 12. Germline assignment: CDR1 SGHAT and CDR2 FQNNGV.

This clonotype has at least ten counts. V and J are TRBV12-3 or TRBV12-4 and TRBJ2-3; possibly TRBD2 for D (6 bases). The CDR3 is 16 residues long. Trimming stripped 7 bases from V and 0 bases from J, with 17 bases between. The CDR3 region has the DNA TGTGCCAGCACCCCACGGGGTAGCGGTAGCACAGATACGCAGTATTTT. Translation gives CASTPRGSGSTDTQYF.

This clonotype has ten or more counts. V and J are TRBV20-1 and TRBJ1-3; perhaps TRBD1 as D (6 bases). The CDR3 covers 14 residues. Trimming removed 6 bases at V and 0 bases at J, with 12 bases between. Germline V gene sequence: CDR1 DFQATT, CDR2 SNEGSKA (reference sequence). CDR3 protein: CSAVDSRSGNTIYF. Here the CDR3 DNA reads TGCAGTGCCGTGGACAGTCGCTCTGGAAACACCATATATTTT.

The chain couples TRBV5-1 to TRBJ2-5; TRBD2 matches at 7 bases. The CDR3 has 15 amino acids. After removal of 1 base from V and 4 bases from J, the junction contained 7 bases not matched to a gene. Germline loops: CDR1 SGHRS, CDR2 YFSETQ. CDR3 protein: CASSLQGGSGETQYF. In DNA form, the CDR3 reads TGCGCCAGCAGCTTGCAGGGCGGGAGCGGAGAGACCCAGTACTTC.

The rearrangement links TRBV5-1 to TRBJ2-1, with 7 positions matching TRBD2. V trimming: 4 bases; J trimming: 2 bases; junction bases outside the gene matches: 6. The CDR3 sequence is 15 residues long. The germline CDR1 and CDR2 sequences are SGHRS and YFSETQ. CDR3 in DNA: TGCGCCAGCAGCCCCGGGGCGGGAGCCTACAATGAGCAGTTCTTC. Its protein is CASSPGAGAYNEQFF.

V gene TRBV30 combines with J gene TRBJ2-3, with 8 bases lining up with TRBD2. Germline V CDR1 and CDR2: GTSNPN, SVGIG (reference sequence). The CDR3 consists of 16 residues. V lost 0 bases, J lost 1 base, and 6 bases stayed unmatched. The CDR3 DNA reads as TGTGCCTGGAGTGTAGTGTGGGGACTAGGCACAGATACGCAGTATTTT. Translation gives CAWSVVWGLGTDTQYF.

The chain recombines TRBV24-1 with TRBJ2-3; 7 bases line up with TRBD2. The CDR3 is 14 residues long. CDR1 and CDR2 from the germline V gene are KGHDR and SFDVKD. The trim removed 8 bases at V and 2 bases at J, leaving 6 bases unmatched. In nucleotides, the CDR3 is TGTGCCACCACTGGGGGGGGGAACACAGATACGCAGTATTTT. It translates to CATTGGGNTDTQYF.

This chain connects TRBV12-3 or TRBV12-4 to TRBJ2-2, with D unclear. The CDR3 consists of 12 residues. Trimming stripped 6 bases from V and 1 base from J, with 3 bases between. DNA of the CDR3: TGTGCCAGCAGGGAGAACACCGGGGAGCTGTTTTTT. Its protein is CASRENTGELFF.

This clonotype was counted a few times. This chain connects TRBV6-1 to TRBJ2-7, with 11 bases matching TRBD2. V gave up 5 bases and J gave up 4 bases; unmatched junction bases: 10. The CDR3 has 16 amino acids. The germline V gene has CDR1 MNHNS and CDR2 SASEGT. The CDR3 region is CASSSLAGGPQYEQYF. In DNA form, the CDR3 reads TGTGCCAGCAGTTCTCTAGCGGGGGGACCTCAATACGAGCAGTACTTC.

This clonotype was observed many times. The chain carries TRBV6-1 and TRBJ2-1; D tentatively fits TRBD1 or TRBD2 (6 bases each). V dropped 2 bases and J dropped 6 bases, with 14 bases sitting between them. CDR3 size: 15 residues. CDR1 MNHNS and CDR2 SASEGT come from the germline V gene. CDR3 amino acids: CASSELGGQGNEQFF. The CDR3 bases are TGTGCCAGCAGTGAATTGGGGGGCCAGGGCAATGAGCAGTTCTTC.

The chain carries TRBV14 and TRBJ2-1; tentatively, D is TRBD2 (5 bases). CDR3 size: 15 residues. The germline V gene has CDR1 SGHDN and CDR2 FVKESK. Trimming took off 1 base at V and 0 bases at J, with 7 bases between the two ends. This CDR3 reads CASSQAGSSYNEQFF. CDR3 nucleotides: TGTGCCAGCAGCCAAGCGGGATCCTCCTACAATGAGCAGTTCTTC.

This clonotype showed up just a few times. A read error may be the cause here, since a much bigger clone is one base away. This chain connects TRBV2 to TRBJ2-7, with TRBD2 identical over 10 bases. The CDR3 has 14 amino acids. The V gene's germline CDR1 is SNHLY and CDR2 FYNNEI. The CDR3 nucleotides are TGTGCCAGCAGTGGGACTAGCGGTTACTACGAGCGGTACTTC. Translation gives CASSGTSGYYERYF.

This clonotype was recorded at least ten times. The rearrangement links TRBV27 to TRBJ2-7; maybe TRBD1 (6 bases). The germline gives CDR1 MNHEY, CDR2 SMNVEV (reference sequence). This CDR3 has 14 residues. Trimming cost V 4 bases and J 3 bases, with 13 bases left between them. CDR3 bases: TGTGCCAGCAGTTCACAGGGTAGCGTCTACGAGCAGTACTTC. This translates into CASSSQGSVYEQYF.

The rearrangement joins TRBV29-1 to TRBJ2-1; 8 positions match TRBD2. The CDR3 consists of 16 residues. The germline V gene has CDR1 SQVTM and CDR2 ANQGSEA. The J segment lost 15 bases and the V segment lost 5 bases, leaving 24 bases of the junction unmatched. CDR3 region: CSVPHGRPASGPGGFF. The CDR3 DNA reads TGCAGCGTTCCCCATGGGAGGCCCGCTAGCGGGCCGGGGGGGTTCTTC.

Regarding this clonotype: One base away lies a much larger clone, so this may be a sequencing read error. V and J are TRBV28 and TRBJ2-1; D may correspond to TRBD1 or TRBD2 (5 bases each). The DNA end lines up better with TRBJ2-7; the J call may be wrong. CDR1 is MDHEN and CDR2 is SYDVKM in the germline V gene. The CDR3 has 16 residues. Here the CDR3 reads CASSSLRDGVRNEQYF. DNA of the CDR3: TGTGCCAGCAGTTCACTCCGGGACGGCGTTCGCAATGAGCAGTACTTC.

This clonotype was recorded a few times. The chain has TRBV6-1 and TRBJ2-7, with TRBD1 identical over 7 bases. Germline lookup yields CDR1 MNHNS and CDR2 SASEGT. V shed 6 bases, J shed 1 base, and the junction held 6 bases outside the gene matches. This CDR3 spans 14 amino acids. The CDR3: CASRLQGPSYEQYF. Written as DNA, the CDR3 is TGTGCCAGCAGGCTACAGGGGCCTTCCTACGAGCAGTACTTC.

This clonotype was counted only a few times. In DNA, the CDR3 is TGCAGCGTTACACTAGCGTTCCCCCTCTACGAGCAGTACTTC. Protein product: CSVTLAFPLYEQYF. The V call is TRBV29-1, the J call TRBJ2-7; 7 bases match TRBD2. Looked up from germline, CDR1 is SQVTM and CDR2 is ANQGSEA. The CDR3 consists of 14 residues. J was trimmed by 3 bases and V by 5 bases; bases with no gene match: 10.

This clonotype was counted between two and nine times. The chain joins TRBV5-4 to TRBJ2-1; D is uncertain. The CDR3 is 13 amino acids. Germline V gene lookup returns CDR1 SGHNT and CDR2 YYREEE (reference sequence). V lost 1 base and J lost 5, with 7 bases in between. The CDR3 sequence: CASSLRPDNEQFF. The CDR3 nucleotides read TGTGCCAGCAGCTTGCGCCCCGACAATGAGCAGTTCTTC.

Note on this clonotype: This may be a read error, as it is one base from a much larger clone. The V gene is TRBV12-3 or TRBV12-4, the J gene TRBJ1-5; D possibly corresponds to TRBD1 (5 bases). CDR3 size: 15 residues. In nucleotides, the CDR3 is TGTGCCAGCAGTGCGGCGACAGTTAGCAATCGGCCCCAGCATTTT. Amino acids: CASSAATVSNRPQHF.